The 10 T cell receptor beta chains reported below all come from one sample, sequenced in a study of tumor-infiltrating lymphocytes in primary liver carcinoma. Unsorted bulk tissue (roughly 19-31 mg) underwent RNA and DNA co-extraction. The authors made TCR beta cDNA from about 500 ng total RNA with a constant-region primer. Libraries covering TCR beta were generated through three nested multiplex PCR rounds (using a slightly modified ARM-PCR). A C-beta reverse primer was combined with TRBV1-TRBV30 forward primers in the first two PCR rounds, and each round had about 10 cycles. TCRdb fed the multiplex PCR reads into MiXCR, producing one record per CDR3 protein. The sample lists 100,000 or so distinct CDR3 sequences, roughly 85% occurring once. Sequenced: liver tumor tissue from sampling region 3. Subset here: tumor region T3, left-lateral pole. These TCRs come from a man aged 35-49 years with primary liver carcinoma and hepatitis B virus infection.

About this clonotype itself: The junction departs from the called germline gene at one end, perhaps through a read error. V usage is TRBV7-9 and J usage is TRBJ2-5; tentatively, D is TRBD2 (5 bases). Germline loops: CDR1 SEHNR, CDR2 FQNEAQ (reference sequence). This CDR3 spans 14 amino acids. The chain's CDR3 is CASCFGNIQETQYF. CDR3 DNA sequence: TGTGCCAGCTGCTTCGGGAACATCCAAGAGACCCAGTACTTC.

Comment on this clonotype: One end of the junction varies from germline; a read error may be responsible. The V and J genes are TRBV11-1 and TRBJ1-6, with D perhaps TRBD1 (5 bases). The CDR3 is made up of 13 amino acids. The germline V gene has CDR1 SGHAT and CDR2 FQDESV (reference sequence). The CDR3 here is CASSRTLLSLLHF. In nucleotides, the CDR3 is TGTGCCAGCAGCCGGACACTTCTTTCACTCCTCCACTTT.

Remarks on this clonotype: In this CDR3 the conserved last residue, phenylalanine or tryptophan, is missing, so a read error is likely. The limits of the CDR3 on the DNA are not certain, so only TCRdb's listed CDR3 is given. V gene TRBV29-1 combines with J gene TRBJ2-2; TRBD1 was called by the table and not checked on the DNA. CDR1 SQVTM and CDR2 ANQGSEA come from the germline V gene. Counting both end residues, the CDR3 totals 14 amino acids. This CDR3 is CSVLGPGPTGGLFP.

This clonotype is a singleton in its sample. A junction boundary mismatches the germline segment, possibly from a read error. The gene calls are TRBV29-1 and TRBJ1-1; maybe TRBD1 (5 bases). CDR1 is SQVTM, CDR2 ANQGSEA, per germline. The CDR3 totals 15 residues. As DNA, the CDR3 is TGTAGCGTTAGTAGGGGCTGGGGGATGAACATTGAAGCTTTCTTT. Amino acid sequence: CSVSRGWGMNIEAFF.

The chain couples TRBV4-2 to TRBJ2-7; the D call may be TRBD1 or TRBD2 (5 bases each). This CDR3 has 15 residues. Germline V gene data show CDR1 as LGHNA and CDR2 as YNFKEQ. Trimming took 3 bases from V and 4 from J, leaving 16 bases between them. In DNA, the CDR3 is TGTGCCAGCAGCCATGCCGGGACGGCAACATACGAGCAGTACTTC. Amino acid sequence: CASSHAGTATYEQYF.

With regard to this clonotype: At one boundary the junction diverges from the germline segment, which might be a read error. The chain is built from TRBV6-6 and TRBJ2-7; D possibly corresponds to TRBD1 (5 bases). CDR3 length: 16 residues. The germline V gene encodes CDR1 MNHNY and CDR2 SVGAGI (reference sequence). CDR3 region: CASSYWLGRLGDEQYF. The CDR3 DNA reads TGTGCCAGCAGTTACTGGTTGGGGCGCCTAGGCGACGAGCAGTATTTC.

Comments on this clonotype: The germline gene is not matched at one end of the junction; a read error may be the cause. The chain joins TRBV28 to TRBJ2-2; 8 bases fit TRBD2. The CDR3 is made up of 15 amino acids. The germline V gene has CDR1 MDHEN and CDR2 SYDVKM. The CDR3: CTSSRGLGNTGEMFF. The CDR3 region has the DNA TGTACCAGCAGTAGGGGACTAGGCAACACCGGGGAGATGTTTTTT.

This clonotype was seen more than once but under ten times. The junction differs from germline at one of its ends, possibly a read error. The chain carries TRBV10-3 and TRBJ1-1; D remains ambiguous. The CDR3 loop spans 15 amino acids. CDR1 is ENHRY and CDR2 is SYGVKD in the germline V gene. CDR3 bases: TGTGCCATCAGTGAGTCGAAATTGCGGAACACTGAAGCTCTCTTT. Translating it yields CAISESKLRNTEALF.

As to this clonotype: As the CDR3 is not closed by the conserved phenylalanine or tryptophan, this likely results from a read error. The DNA is omitted, as the CDR3 cannot be located on it reliably, and the CDR3 follows TCRdb's listing. The gene calls are TRBV12-3 or TRBV12-4 and TRBJ2-5; TRBD2, the table's D call, was not compared with the DNA. The CDR3 sequence runs 14 residues, both termini included. The CDR3 sequence: CASSFGGNQETRYL.

The table lists this clonotype with a few counts. The chain combines TRBV5-5 with TRBJ2-1, with unresolved D. Per the germline V gene, CDR1 is SGHKS and CDR2 is YYEKEE (reference sequence). The V end was cut by 6 bases, the J end by 6 bases, with 19 bases between. The CDR3 length is 15 residues. The CDR3, as DNA: TGTGCCAGCATCATGGGTCTAGGTACGGTCAATGAGCAGTTCTTC. This encodes CASIMGLGTVNEQFF.